The 2 T cell receptor beta chains presented below share a single source sample, sequenced in a study of response to subunit inactivated influenza vaccine. TCRdb used MiXCR to reprocess the RT-PCR reads, holding one entry per CDR3 protein. The sample shows hundreds of thousands of distinct CDR3 sequences, approximately 15% of them seen only once. Sequences were derived from PBMCs from blood, sampled around two weeks before vaccination. Every receptor here comes from a man aged 50 or older who received an inactivated influenza vaccine.

This clonotype showed up just a few times. The DNA of the CDR3 is TGCGCCAGCAGCCAAACGATGGGTCCCGCAGATACGCAGTATTTT. This encodes CASSQTMGPADTQYF. The chain carries TRBV4-1 and TRBJ2-3, with D unresolved. Trimming shortened V by 2 bases and J by 4 bases, and 13 bases separated the two germline ends. Germline CDR1 is MGHRA and CDR2 is YSYEKL. The CDR3 has 15 amino acids.

The CDR3: CASSPRRWRGSDTQYF. CDR3 DNA: TGTGCCAGCAGCCCACGTAGGTGGAGGGGGAGTGATACGCAGTATTTT. The chain carries TRBV7-8 and TRBJ2-3; perhaps D is TRBD1 or TRBD2 (6 bases each). Trimming removed 5 bases at V and 6 bases at J, with 21 bases between. This CDR3 spans 16 amino acids. CDR1 and CDR2 from the germline V gene are SGHVS and FQNEAQ.